This passage covers 26 T cell receptor beta chains from one sample sequenced in a study of cytomegalovirus exposure and HLA in healthy donors. Both 60 Vbeta primers and 13 Jbeta primers went into the PCR. Assay: immunoSEQ multiplex PCR; the TCRdb copy retains only in-frame clones and omits some. Of under 200,000 clones in the sample, around nine tenths were seen once. The sample taken for sequencing was PBMCs. Source of these receptors: a woman younger than 35 in good health and CMV-seronegative.

The V and J genes are TRBV19 and TRBJ1-3; D is possibly TRBD1 (6 bases). Trimming removed 11 bases at V and 0 bases at J, with 20 bases between. The CDR3 spans 16 residues. Looked up from germline, CDR1 is LNHDA and CDR2 is SQIVND (reference sequence). The CDR3 nucleotides are TGTGCCCTCCCGCCCGTGGACAGCCTCTCTGGAAACACCATATATTTT. The encoded protein is CALPPVDSLSGNTIYF.

The chain links TRBV27 to TRBJ1-5, with TRBD1 as a possible D gene (5 bases). Trimming took off 4 bases at V and 6 bases at J, with 13 bases between the two ends. This CDR3 contains 14 residues. Germline assignment: CDR1 MNHEY and CDR2 SMNVEV (reference sequence). This CDR3 reads CASSSWGGIQPQHF. CDR3 DNA sequence: TGTGCCAGCAGTTCTTGGGGCGGTATTCAGCCCCAGCATTTT.

The rearrangement uses TRBV2 and TRBJ1-1; 9 nucleotides align to TRBD1. This CDR3 is 18 amino acids long. The germline CDR1 and CDR2 sequences are SNHLY and FYNNEI. Germline trimming cut 6 bases from V and 2 bases from J; bases unmatched to any gene: 16. This chain's CDR3 is CASSPIYPVTGGNTEAFF. CDR3 coding DNA: TGTGCCAGCAGCCCGATTTACCCGGTGACAGGGGGTAACACTGAAGCTTTCTTT.

This chain links TRBV4-1 with TRBJ1-6; TRBD1 aligns across 10 bases. This CDR3 spans 16 amino acids. V lost 4 bases, J lost 6 bases, and 6 bases stayed unmatched. Germline loops: CDR1 MGHRA, CDR2 YSYEKL. The CDR3, as DNA: TGCGCCAGCAGCCCGACTGGACAGGGGGTTAATTCACCCCTCCACTTT. This sequence encodes CASSPTGQGVNSPLHF.

This clone was detected once. This chain uses TRBV28 with TRBJ1-1; possible D gene TRBD1, 5 bases. Germline CDR1 and CDR2: MDHEN and SYDVKM. V was pared by 8 bases and J by 1 base, with 11 bases between. This CDR3 has 13 residues. The CDR3 DNA reads TGTGCCAGCTACAGGCCAGCGAACACTGAAGCTTTCTTT. Translation: CASYRPANTEAFF.

The rearrangement uses TRBV27 and TRBJ1-4, with a weak D call TRBD1 (5 bases). Trimming shortened V by 6 bases and J by 3 bases, and 17 bases separated the two germline ends. CDR3 length equals 16 residues. Germline V lookup: CDR1 MNHEY, CDR2 SMNVEV (reference sequence). The CDR3 DNA reads TGTGCCAGCAGCCCCGGTTGGGGGGAGGCTAATGAAAAACTGTTTTTT. This translates into CASSPGWGEANEKLFF.

The gene calls are TRBV6-1 and TRBJ2-7; 9 bases agree with TRBD2. The J segment lost 6 bases and the V segment lost 0 bases, leaving 6 bases of the junction unmatched. This CDR3 contains 15 residues. CDR1 is MNHNS and CDR2 is SASEGT in the germline V gene. CDR3 bases: TGTGCCAGCAGTGAAGCCGGTGGGACTAGCTCCGAGCAGTACTTC. Translation gives CASSEAGGTSSEQYF.

The chain has TRBV28 and TRBJ1-6; no clear D. CDR3 length: 18 amino acids. V dropped 6 bases and J dropped 4 bases, with 22 bases sitting between them. The germline CDR1 and CDR2 sequences are MDHEN and SYDVKM. Here the CDR3 reads CASSPQSSGQYYNSPLHF. Written as DNA, the CDR3 is TGTGCCAGCAGCCCTCAAAGTTCTGGGCAGTATTATAATTCACCCCTCCACTTT.

This clone occurred once. The chain links TRBV27 to TRBJ1-1, with D tentatively TRBD1 (6 bases). V gave up 5 bases and J gave up 7 bases, with 17 bases separating them. This CDR3 has 14 residues. Germline-derived CDR1 and CDR2 are MNHEY and SMNVEV (reference sequence). The CDR3 bases are TGTGCCAGCAGTAGGGGCGGGGGGGGCTATGAAGCTTTCTTT. It encodes CASSRGGGGYEAFF.

The chain has TRBV27 and TRBJ2-1, with 8 bases fitting TRBD2. The CDR3 has 14 residues. The V gene's germline CDR1 is MNHEY and CDR2 SMNVEV (reference sequence). Unmatched junction bases numbered 2, after V lost 1 base and J lost 6 bases. CDR3 protein: CASSLFSGSNEQFF. In DNA, the CDR3 is TGTGCCAGCAGTTTATTCAGCGGGAGCAATGAGCAGTTCTTC.

The chain carries TRBV19 and TRBJ2-2, with 13 bases identical to TRBD2. The V and J ends lost 9 bases and 2 bases, in that order; junction bases with no gene match: 15. CDR1 is LNHDA, CDR2 SQIVND, per germline (reference sequence). The CDR3 covers 19 residues. The CDR3 nucleotides read TGTGCCAGCACCAACCCGCGACTAGCGGGAGGCAGAAACACCGGGGAGCTGTTTTTT. Amino acid sequence: CASTNPRLAGGRNTGELFF.

The chain uses TRBV28 and TRBJ2-7, with a possible D match to TRBD2 (5 bases). Trimming pared 2 bases from V and 8 bases from J, leaving 13 bases between. Germline CDR1 is MDHEN and CDR2 is SYDVKM. The CDR3 contains 13 residues. The chain's CDR3 is CASSLTRGLKQYF. In DNA, the CDR3 is TGTGCCAGCAGTTTAACCAGAGGACTCAAGCAGTACTTC.

The gene calls are TRBV14 and TRBJ2-7; D unclear. Trimming removed 4 bases from V and 3 bases from J, with 13 bases in between. CDR1 and CDR2 (germline): SGHDN, FVKESK. CDR3 length equals 14 residues. The CDR3 DNA follows: TGTGCCAGCAGCCCTGAAACAGTTAACTACGAGCAGTACTTC. This codes for CASSPETVNYEQYF.

V and J are TRBV7-8 and TRBJ2-2; TRBD1 might be the D (6 bases). CDR3 length: 15 amino acids. CDR1 and CDR2 (germline): SGHVS, FQNEAQ. Trimming shortened V by 1 base and J by 5 bases, and 11 bases separated the two germline ends. CDR3 DNA: TGTGCCAGCAGCTTAGGATTTCAGGGGACCGGGGAGCTGTTTTTT. It encodes CASSLGFQGTGELFF. Filled out from reference TRBV7-8 and TRBJ2-2, the complete variable domain reads GAGVSQSPRYKVAKRGQDVALRCDPISGHVSLFWYQQALGQGPEFLTYFQNEAQLDKSGLPSDRFFAERPEGSVSTLKIQRTQQEDSAVYLCASSLGFQGTGELFFGEGSRLTVL.

This clone was found a few times. The V call is TRBV2, the J call TRBJ1-5; D is possibly TRBD1 (6 bases). This CDR3 contains 12 residues. The germline V gene has CDR1 SNHLY and CDR2 FYNNEI. Trimming stripped 5 bases from V and 5 bases from J, with 7 bases between. The CDR3 DNA sequence: TGTGCCAGCAGTAAGGGGGATCAGCCCCAGCATTTT. It is translated as CASSKGDQPQHF.

The gene calls are TRBV4-2 and TRBJ2-3; 11 nucleotides agree with TRBD2. The CDR3 is 19 amino acids. CDR1 and CDR2 (germline): LGHNA, YNFKEQ. The ends lost 3 bases at V and 0 bases at J; junction bases unmatched: 11. The CDR3 DNA reads as TGTGCCAGCAGCCATGAAGACCCGACTAGCGGGACTAGCACAGATACGCAGTATTTT. This translates into CASSHEDPTSGTSTDTQYF.

The chain employs TRBV28 and TRBJ1-5, with D possibly TRBD1 on 6 matching bases. Germline lookup yields CDR1 MDHEN and CDR2 SYDVKM. The V end was cut by 7 bases, the J end by 8 bases, with 21 bases between. CDR3 length: 15 amino acids. The CDR3 here is CASNEQGRVREPQHF. CDR3 coding DNA: TGTGCCAGCAACGAACAGGGAAGGGTAAGGGAGCCCCAGCATTTT.

The chain links TRBV28 to TRBJ1-2, with D perhaps matching TRBD1 (5 bases). Germline-derived CDR1 and CDR2 are MDHEN and SYDVKM. The CDR3 runs 15 residues. Trimming stripped 7 bases from V and 0 bases from J, with 15 bases between. CDR3 sequence reads: CASTHGGEANYGYTF. The CDR3 DNA follows: TGTGCCAGCACTCACGGAGGGGAGGCTAACTATGGCTACACCTTC.

V and J are TRBV19 and TRBJ1-1, with D perhaps matching TRBD1 (5 bases). CDR3 length: 12 amino acids. Germline CDR1 LNHDA, CDR2 SQIVND (reference sequence). The V gene lost 9 bases and the J gene lost 1 base, with 9 bases spanning the gap. CDR3 coding DNA: TGTGCCAGCCGACAGCAGAACACTGAAGCTTTCTTT. Translating it yields CASRQQNTEAFF.

The CDR3 protein is CASSDRATFSNQPQHF. The CDR3 nucleotides are TGCGCCAGCAGCGACAGGGCAACTTTTAGCAATCAGCCCCAGCATTTT. V and J are TRBV4-1 and TRBJ1-5, with TRBD1 identical over 7 bases. This CDR3 has 16 residues. V gave up 5 bases and J gave up 0 bases; unmatched junction bases: 7. Germline V CDR1 and CDR2: MGHRA, YSYEKL.

The chain couples TRBV19 to TRBJ2-1, with D uncertain. The CDR3 is 12 amino acids. The V end lost 5 bases, the J end lost 10 bases, and 12 bases lay between the germline ends. The germline V gene has CDR1 LNHDA and CDR2 SQIVND (reference sequence). Written as DNA, the CDR3 is TGTGCCAGTAGTCCCAGTGGTTGGGAGCAGTTCTTC. It codes for CASSPSGWEQFF.

The gene calls are TRBV28 and TRBJ2-3, with a tentative D call TRBD2 (7 bases). Germline V gene sequence: CDR1 MDHEN, CDR2 SYDVKM. The CDR3 is 15 amino acids. The V end lost 10 bases, the J end lost 1 base, and 18 bases lay between the germline ends. In DNA form, the CDR3 reads TGTGCCACTAGGGCGGGGGCATCTGGCACAGATACGCAGTATTTT. Protein: CATRAGASGTDTQYF.

The chain recombines TRBV7-2 with TRBJ2-7; maybe TRBD2 (6 bases). Deletions cut 1 base from V and 2 bases from J, with 12 bases between. From germline, CDR1 is SGHTA and CDR2 FQGNSA. This CDR3 has 15 amino acids. The CDR3 coding sequence is TGTGCCAGCAGCTTAGGGTCGGGGGTTACCTACGAGCAGTACTTC. This sequence encodes CASSLGSGVTYEQYF.

This chain joins TRBV28 and TRBJ1-2, with D uncertain. V lost 1 base to trimming and J lost 6 bases, with 6 bases between them. CDR1 and CDR2 from the germline V gene are MDHEN and SYDVKM. The CDR3 length is 12 residues. The chain's CDR3 is CASSLYQDGYTF. The DNA of the CDR3 is TGTGCCAGCAGTTTATACCAGGATGGCTACACCTTC.

The gene calls are TRBV4-1 and TRBJ1-2; no clear D. CDR1 is MGHRA and CDR2 is YSYEKL in the germline V gene. Deletions cut 2 bases from V and 10 bases from J, with 14 bases between. The CDR3 is 13 amino acids. The CDR3 sequence is CASSQIGSGDYTF. In nucleotides, the CDR3 is TGCGCCAGCAGCCAAATTGGGAGCGGGGACTACACCTTC.

The gene calls are TRBV6-6 and TRBJ1-4, with 7 bases aligning to TRBD1. Germline V CDR1 and CDR2: MNHNY, SVGAGI (reference sequence). The CDR3 length is 14 residues. Unmatched junction bases numbered 9, after V lost 7 bases and J lost 7 bases. This CDR3 reads CASTQQGRVEKLFF. DNA for the CDR3: TGTGCCAGCACCCAACAGGGGCGGGTTGAAAAACTGTTTTTT.